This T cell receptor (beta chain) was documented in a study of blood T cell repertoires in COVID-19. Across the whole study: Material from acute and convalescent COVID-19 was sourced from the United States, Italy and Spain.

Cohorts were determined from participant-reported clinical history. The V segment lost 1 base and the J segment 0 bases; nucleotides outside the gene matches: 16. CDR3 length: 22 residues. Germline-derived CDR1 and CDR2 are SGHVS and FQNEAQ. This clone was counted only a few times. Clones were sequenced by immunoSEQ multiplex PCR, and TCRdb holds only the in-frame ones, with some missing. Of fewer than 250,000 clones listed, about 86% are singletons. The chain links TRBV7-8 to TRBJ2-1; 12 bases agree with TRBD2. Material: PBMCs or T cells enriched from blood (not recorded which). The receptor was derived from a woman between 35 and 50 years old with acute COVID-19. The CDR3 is CASSLGVGRRLAGGSSYNEQFF. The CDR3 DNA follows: TGTGCCAGCAGCTTAGGGGTAGGTCGGCGGCTAGCGGGAGGGAGCTCCTACAATGAGCAGTTCTTC.